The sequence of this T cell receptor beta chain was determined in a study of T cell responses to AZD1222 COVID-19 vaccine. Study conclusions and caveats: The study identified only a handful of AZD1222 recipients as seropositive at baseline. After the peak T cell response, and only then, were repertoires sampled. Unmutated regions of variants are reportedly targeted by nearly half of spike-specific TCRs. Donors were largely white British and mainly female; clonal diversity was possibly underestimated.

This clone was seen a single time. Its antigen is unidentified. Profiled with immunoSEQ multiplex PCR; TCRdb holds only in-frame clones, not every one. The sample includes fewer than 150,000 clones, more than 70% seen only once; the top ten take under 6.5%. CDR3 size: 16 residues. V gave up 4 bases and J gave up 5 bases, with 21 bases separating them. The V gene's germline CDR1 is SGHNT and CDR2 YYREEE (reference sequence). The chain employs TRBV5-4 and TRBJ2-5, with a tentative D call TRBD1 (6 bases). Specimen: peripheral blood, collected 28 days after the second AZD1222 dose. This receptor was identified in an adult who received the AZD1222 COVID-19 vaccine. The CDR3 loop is CASSGSFQGRGETQYF. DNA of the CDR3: TGTGCCAGCAGCGGGAGCTTCCAGGGGCGTGGGGAGACCCAGTACTTC. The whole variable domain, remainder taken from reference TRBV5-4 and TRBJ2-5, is ETGVTQSPTHLIKTRGQQVTLRCSSQSGHNTVSWYQQALGQGPQFIFQYYREEENGRGNFPPRFSGLQFPNYSSELNVNALELDDSALYLCASSGSFQGRGETQYFGPGTRLLVL.